This TCR beta chain was profiled in a study of vaccination and CD4 T cells after COVID-19. Whole-study context: According to the study, participants were given two doses of BNT162b2 or mRNA-1273 vaccine. A CEFX pool, an HIV-1 Nef pool, or else no peptide went into the control cultures.

This sample's treatment: roughly ten-day PBMC culture with coronavirus spike peptide pools or control peptides (ViraFEST assay). Peptide-pool expansion of antigen-specific T cells preceded TCR sequencing in ViraFEST. CDR1 is MNHEY, CDR2 SVGAGI, per germline. Trimming took off 2 bases at V and 3 bases at J, with 7 bases between the two ends. This CDR3 is built from 13 residues. With regard to this clonotype: The antigen remains undetermined.

An Oncomine TCR Beta short-read assay was used to sequence the DNA from cultured CD4+ T cells. A single record per CDR3 protein comes from TCRdb applying MiXCR to the PCR reads. The sample consists of about 18,000 distinct CDR3 sequences, about 44% of them appearing once. The source was CD4+ T cells from blood, cultured in vitro, collected before SARS-CoV-2 vaccination. The receptor was isolated from a human donor who received a COVID-19 vaccine. The gene calls are TRBV6-5 and TRBJ2-5, with a possible D match to TRBD2 (6 bases). The CDR3 DNA reads as TGTGCCAGCAGTTACGGGGAGGAAGAGACCCAGTACTTC. This translates into CASSYGEEETQYF.